This TCR beta chain originates from a study of blood T cell repertoires in COVID-19. In the study overall: PBMCs, B-cell-depleted T cells, or T cells provided the cDNA or gDNA that made up the material.

Germline values: CDR1 SGHAT, CDR2 FQNNGV. V was clipped by 2 bases and J by 6 bases; unmatched bases: 10. The length of the CDR3 is 17 residues. Clones were sequenced by immunoSEQ multiplex PCR, and TCRdb holds only the in-frame ones, with some missing. Among 250,000 or so clones listed, roughly 81% were seen once. The age range of participants was about 18 to 90 years, with residence in 20 to 25 US areas. Cohort placement rested on clinical history that participants reported themselves. Sequencing input: PBMCs or T cells enriched from blood (not recorded which). The sequence was obtained from a woman in her fifties or sixties who had been exposed to COVID-19. The genes are TRBV11-2 and TRBJ2-2; 9 bases are a match to TRBD1. The CDR3 reads CASSLWSPGQGPGELFF. The CDR3 DNA follows: TGTGCCAGCAGCTTATGGAGCCCGGGACAGGGCCCCGGGGAGCTGTTTTTT. The full variable domain, rest sourced from reference TRBV11-2 and TRBJ2-2, is EAGVAQSPRYKIIEKRQSVAFWCNPISGHATLYWYQQILGQGPKLLIQFQNNGVVDDSQLPKDRFSAERLKGVDSTLKIQPAKLEDSAVYLCASSLWSPGQGPGELFFGEGSRLTVL.